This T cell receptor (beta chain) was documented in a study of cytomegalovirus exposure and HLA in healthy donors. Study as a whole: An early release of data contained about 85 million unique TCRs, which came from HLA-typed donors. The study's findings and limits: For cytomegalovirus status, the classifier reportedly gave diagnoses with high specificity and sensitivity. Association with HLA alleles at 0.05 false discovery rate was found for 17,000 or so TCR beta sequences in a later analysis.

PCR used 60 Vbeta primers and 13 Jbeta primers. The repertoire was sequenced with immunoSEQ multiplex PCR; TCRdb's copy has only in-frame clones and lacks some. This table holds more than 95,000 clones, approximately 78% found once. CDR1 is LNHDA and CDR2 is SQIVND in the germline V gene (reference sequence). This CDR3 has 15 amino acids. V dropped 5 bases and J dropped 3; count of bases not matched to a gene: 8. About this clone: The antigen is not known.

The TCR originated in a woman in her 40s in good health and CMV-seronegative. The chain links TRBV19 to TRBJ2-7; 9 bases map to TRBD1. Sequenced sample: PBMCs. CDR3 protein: CASSFQTGGVYEQYF. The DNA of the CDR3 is TGTGCCAGTAGTTTCCAGACAGGGGGGGTCTACGAGCAGTACTTC.